Described below is a single T cell receptor beta chain sequence and its context. CDR1 is MGHRA and CDR2 is YSYEKL in the germline V gene. The CDR3 spans 16 residues. V lost 4 bases, J lost 6 bases, and 21 bases lay in between. The source of the sample is a study of blood T cell repertoires in COVID-19. Some clones are missing from TCRdb's copy, which holds only in-frame ones; the method was immunoSEQ multiplex PCR. The profile shows 200,000 to 250,000 clones, around four fifths of them singletons. This receptor was obtained from a woman at least 80 years old with COVID-19, enrolled during active disease. The sequenced sample was peripheral blood. V gene TRBV4-1 combines with J gene TRBJ1-2, with D uncertain. The CDR3 DNA reads TGCGCCAGCAGCCCGATTGTACGGGGAGCTAGTAATGGCTACACCTTC. Its protein product is CASSPIVRGASNGYTF.